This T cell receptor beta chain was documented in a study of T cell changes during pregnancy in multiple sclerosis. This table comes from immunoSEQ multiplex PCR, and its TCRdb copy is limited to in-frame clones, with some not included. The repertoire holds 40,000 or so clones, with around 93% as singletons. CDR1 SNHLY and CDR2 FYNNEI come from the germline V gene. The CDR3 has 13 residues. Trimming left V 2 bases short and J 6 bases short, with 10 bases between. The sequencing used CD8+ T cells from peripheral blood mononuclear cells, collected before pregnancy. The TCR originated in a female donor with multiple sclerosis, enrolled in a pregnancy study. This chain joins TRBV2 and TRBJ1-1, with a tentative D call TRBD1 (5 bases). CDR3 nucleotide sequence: TGTGCCAGCAGTGAATCGGGGGACGCTGAAGCTTTCTTT. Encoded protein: CASSESGDAEAFF.